This TCR beta chain comes out of a study of blood T cell repertoires in COVID-19. Whole-study context: From the United States, Italy and Spain came samples of acute and convalescent COVID-19.

Only in-frame clones appear in the TCRdb table, and some are missing; sequencing was by immunoSEQ multiplex PCR. The profile covers a few hundred thousand clones, with about 87% appearing a single time and around 9.3% taken by the ten largest. CDR3 length equals 14 residues. Trimming removed 5 bases from V and 6 bases from J, with 14 bases in between. Per germline, CDR1 SGHVS and CDR2 FQNEAQ. Participant-given clinical history determined each cohort assignment. The material sequenced was PBMCs or T cells enriched from blood (not recorded which). The TCR sequence derives from a woman aged 18-30 years who had recovered from COVID-19. The chain combines TRBV7-8 with TRBJ1-5; TRBD1 might be the D (5 bases). The CDR3 coding sequence is TGTGCCAGCAGCCGTGAAGGGGCAGGTCAGCCCCAGCATTTT. This translates into CASSREGAGQPQHF.